This record concerns one T cell receptor (beta chain) sequence. This record belongs to a study of long-term antiretroviral therapy in people with HIV. Version v3.0 of the immunoSEQ assay ran at survey level. TCRdb keeps only in-frame clones here, not all; method: immunoSEQ multiplex PCR. The table includes 25,000 to 30,000 clones, roughly 89% detected once. Trimming took off 6 bases at V and 0 bases at J, with 8 bases between the two ends. The CDR3 length is 12 residues. Germline lookup yields CDR1 SQVTM and CDR2 ANQGSEA. The gene calls are TRBV29-1 and TRBJ1-1; D not resolved. This clonotype was obtained from a man aged 18 to 29 with HIV. The specimen comprised unsorted PBMCs, sampled 0.4 years after starting antiretroviral therapy. The CDR3 loop is CSVHGMNTEAFF. CDR3 in DNA: TGCAGCGTCCACGGAATGAACACTGAAGCTTTCTTT.